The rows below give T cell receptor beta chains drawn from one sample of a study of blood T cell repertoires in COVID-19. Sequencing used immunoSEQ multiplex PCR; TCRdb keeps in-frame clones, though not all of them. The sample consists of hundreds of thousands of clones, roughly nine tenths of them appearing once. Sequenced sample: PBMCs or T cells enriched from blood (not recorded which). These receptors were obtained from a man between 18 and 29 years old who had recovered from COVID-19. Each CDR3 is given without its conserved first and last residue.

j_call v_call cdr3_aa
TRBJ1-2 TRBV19 ASSILARATNYGYT
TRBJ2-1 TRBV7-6 ASSRGASYNEQF
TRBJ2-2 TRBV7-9 ASSPPGGARPGELF
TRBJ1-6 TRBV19 ASSSVWTGPNSPLH
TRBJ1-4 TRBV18 ASSVRGSTNEKLF
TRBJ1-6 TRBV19 ASSISLDFINSPLH
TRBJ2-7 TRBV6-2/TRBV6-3 ASSYSSYEQY
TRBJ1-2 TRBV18 ASSPVQDSPGGYT
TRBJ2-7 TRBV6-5 ASSLNRAFSYEQY
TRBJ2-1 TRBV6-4 ASSGLAGAYNEQF
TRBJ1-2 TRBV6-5 ASSYGQGINGYT
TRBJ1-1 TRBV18 ASSPDREYTEAF